This T cell receptor (beta chain) was obtained from a study of blood T cell repertoires in COVID-19. Here immunoSEQ multiplex PCR was the method, and the copy in TCRdb shows in-frame clones only, minus some. The table shows over 200,000 clones, with 86% occurring only once. What was sequenced was peripheral blood. The TCR was taken from a man aged 25-40 years who had recovered from COVID-19.

The CDR3 DNA follows: TGTGCCAGCACCTCGGTCGGGGAAAAACTGTTTTTT. Its protein product is CASTSVGEKLFF. V is TRBV12-3 or TRBV12-4 and J is TRBJ1-4; unclear D gene. Trimming took 7 bases from V and 8 from J, leaving 11 bases between them. CDR3 length equals 12 residues.